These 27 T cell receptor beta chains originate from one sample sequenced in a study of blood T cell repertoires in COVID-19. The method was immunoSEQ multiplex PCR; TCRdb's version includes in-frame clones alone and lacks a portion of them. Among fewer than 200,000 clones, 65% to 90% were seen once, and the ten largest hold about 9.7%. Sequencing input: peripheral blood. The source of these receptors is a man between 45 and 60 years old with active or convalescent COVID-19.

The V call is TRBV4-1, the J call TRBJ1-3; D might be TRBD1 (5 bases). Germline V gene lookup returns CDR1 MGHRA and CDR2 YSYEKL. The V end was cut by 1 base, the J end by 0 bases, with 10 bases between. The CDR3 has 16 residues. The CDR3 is CASSQAPGDSGNTIYF. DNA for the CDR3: TGCGCCAGCAGCCAAGCGCCGGGGGACTCTGGAAACACCATATATTTT.

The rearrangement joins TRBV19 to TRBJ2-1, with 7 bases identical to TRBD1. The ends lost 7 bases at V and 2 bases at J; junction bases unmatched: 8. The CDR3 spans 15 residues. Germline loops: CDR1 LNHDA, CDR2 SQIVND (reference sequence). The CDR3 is CASTQDRTPYNEQFF. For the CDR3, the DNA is TGTGCCAGTACCCAGGACAGGACTCCCTACAATGAGCAGTTCTTC. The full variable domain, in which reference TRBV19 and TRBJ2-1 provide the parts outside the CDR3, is DGGITQSPKYLFRKEGQNVTLSCEQNLNHDAMYWYRQDPGQGLRLIYYSQIVNDFQKGDIAEGYSVSREKKESFPLTVTSAQKNPTAFYLCASTQDRTPYNEQFFGPGTRLTVL.

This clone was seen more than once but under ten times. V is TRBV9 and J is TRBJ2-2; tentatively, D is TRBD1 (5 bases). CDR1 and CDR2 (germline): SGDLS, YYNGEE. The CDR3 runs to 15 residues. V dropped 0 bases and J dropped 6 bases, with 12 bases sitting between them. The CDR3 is CASSVEPGKAGELFF. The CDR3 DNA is TGTGCCAGCAGCGTAGAGCCAGGGAAGGCCGGGGAGCTGTTTTTT. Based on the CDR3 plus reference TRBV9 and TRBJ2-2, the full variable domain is DSGVTQTPKHLITATGQRVTLRCSPRSGDLSVYWYQQSLDQGLQFLIQYYNGEERAKGNILERFSAQQFPDLHSELNLSSLELGDSALYFCASSVEPGKAGELFFGEGSRLTVL.

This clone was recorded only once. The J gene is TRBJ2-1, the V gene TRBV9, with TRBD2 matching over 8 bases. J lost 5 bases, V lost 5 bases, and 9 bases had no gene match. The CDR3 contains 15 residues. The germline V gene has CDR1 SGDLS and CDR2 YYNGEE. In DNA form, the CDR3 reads TGTGCCAGCAGTTTTCTAGCGGGCCCTGACAATGAGCAGTTCTTC. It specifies CASSFLAGPDNEQFF.

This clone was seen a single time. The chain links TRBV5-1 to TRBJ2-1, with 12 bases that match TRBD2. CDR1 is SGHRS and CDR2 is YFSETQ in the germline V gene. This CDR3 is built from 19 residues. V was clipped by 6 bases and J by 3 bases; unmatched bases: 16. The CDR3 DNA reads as TGCGCCAGCAAACTACGGCGACTAGCGGGGGACCATAACTACAATGAGCAGTTCTTC. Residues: CASKLRRLAGDHNYNEQFF.

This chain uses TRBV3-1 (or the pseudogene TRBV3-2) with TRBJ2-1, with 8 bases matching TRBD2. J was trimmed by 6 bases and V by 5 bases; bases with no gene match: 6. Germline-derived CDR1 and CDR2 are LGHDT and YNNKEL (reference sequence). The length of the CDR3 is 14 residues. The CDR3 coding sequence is TGTGCCAGCAGCAAAGGACTAGCCCGCAATGAGCAGTTCTTC. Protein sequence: CASSKGLARNEQFF.

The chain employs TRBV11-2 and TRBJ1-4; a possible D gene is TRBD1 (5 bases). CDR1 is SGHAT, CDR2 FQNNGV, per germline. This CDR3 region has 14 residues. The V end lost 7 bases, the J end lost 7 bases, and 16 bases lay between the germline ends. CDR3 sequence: CASNLNGGVEKLFF. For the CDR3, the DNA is TGTGCCAGCAACCTGAATGGAGGGGTTGAAAAACTGTTTTTT.

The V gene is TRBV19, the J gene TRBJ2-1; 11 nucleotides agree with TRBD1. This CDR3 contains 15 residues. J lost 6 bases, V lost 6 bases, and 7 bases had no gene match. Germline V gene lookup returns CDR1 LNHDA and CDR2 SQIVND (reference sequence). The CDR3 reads CASRKDRGRLNEQFF. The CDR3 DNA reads TGTGCCAGTAGAAAGGACAGGGGGCGACTCAATGAGCAGTTCTTC.

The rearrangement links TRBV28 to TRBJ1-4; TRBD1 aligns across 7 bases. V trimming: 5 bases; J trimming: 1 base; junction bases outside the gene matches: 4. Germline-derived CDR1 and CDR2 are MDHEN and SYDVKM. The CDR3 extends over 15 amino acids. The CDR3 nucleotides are TGTGCCAGCAGTCGAAACAGGGGAACTAATGAAAAACTGTTTTTT. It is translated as CASSRNRGTNEKLFF.

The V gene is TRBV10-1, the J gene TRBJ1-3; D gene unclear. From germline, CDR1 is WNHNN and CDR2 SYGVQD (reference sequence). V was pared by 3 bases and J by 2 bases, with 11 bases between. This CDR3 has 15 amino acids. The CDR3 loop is CASSDDPSTGNTIYF. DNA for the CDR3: TGCGCCAGCAGTGATGATCCCTCTACTGGAAACACCATATATTTT.

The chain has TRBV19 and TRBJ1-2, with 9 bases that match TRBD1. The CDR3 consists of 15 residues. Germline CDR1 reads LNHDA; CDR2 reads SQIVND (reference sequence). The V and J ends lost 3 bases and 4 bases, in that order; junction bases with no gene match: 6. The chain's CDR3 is CASSILPGQGYGYTF. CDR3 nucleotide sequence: TGTGCCAGTAGTATTCTCCCGGGACAGGGCTATGGCTACACCTTC.

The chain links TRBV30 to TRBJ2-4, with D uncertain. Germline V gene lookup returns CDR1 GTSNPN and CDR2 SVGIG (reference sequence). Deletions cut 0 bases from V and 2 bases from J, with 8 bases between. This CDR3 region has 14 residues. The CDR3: CAWSVGVTKNIQYF. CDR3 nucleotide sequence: TGTGCCTGGAGTGTTGGAGTCACCAAAAACATTCAGTACTTC.

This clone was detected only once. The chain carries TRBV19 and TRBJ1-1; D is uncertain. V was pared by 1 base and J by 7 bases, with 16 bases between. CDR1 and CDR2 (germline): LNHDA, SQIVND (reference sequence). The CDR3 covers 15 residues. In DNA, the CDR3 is TGTGCCAGTAGTATAGCCCCGAACACTGCGGGTGAAGCTTTCTTT. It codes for CASSIAPNTAGEAFF.

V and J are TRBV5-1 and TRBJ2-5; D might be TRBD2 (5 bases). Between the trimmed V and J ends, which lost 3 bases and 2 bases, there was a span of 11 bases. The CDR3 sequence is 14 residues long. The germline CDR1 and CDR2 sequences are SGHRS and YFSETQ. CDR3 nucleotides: TGCGCCAGCAGCTCGAGGGTAGGTCAAGAGACCCAGTACTTC. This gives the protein CASSSRVGQETQYF.

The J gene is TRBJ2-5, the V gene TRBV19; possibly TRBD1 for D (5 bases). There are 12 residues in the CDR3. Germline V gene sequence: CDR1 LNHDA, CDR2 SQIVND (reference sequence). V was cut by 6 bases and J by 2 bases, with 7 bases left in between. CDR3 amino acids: CASSRAQETQYF. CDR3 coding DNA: TGTGCCAGTAGCAGGGCGCAAGAGACCCAGTACTTC.

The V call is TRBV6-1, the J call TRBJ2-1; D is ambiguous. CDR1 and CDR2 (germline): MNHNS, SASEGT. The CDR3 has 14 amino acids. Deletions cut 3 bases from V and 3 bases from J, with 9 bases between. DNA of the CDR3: TGTGCCAGCAGTGACGCTATTTTCTACAATGAGCAGTTCTTC. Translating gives CASSDAIFYNEQFF.

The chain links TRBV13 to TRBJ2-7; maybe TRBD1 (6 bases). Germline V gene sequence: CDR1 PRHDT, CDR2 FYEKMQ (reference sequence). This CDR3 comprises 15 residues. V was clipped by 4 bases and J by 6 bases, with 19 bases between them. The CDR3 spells CASSSPGQQLPEQYF. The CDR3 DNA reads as TGTGCCAGCAGCTCCCCGGGACAACAACTCCCCGAGCAGTACTTC.

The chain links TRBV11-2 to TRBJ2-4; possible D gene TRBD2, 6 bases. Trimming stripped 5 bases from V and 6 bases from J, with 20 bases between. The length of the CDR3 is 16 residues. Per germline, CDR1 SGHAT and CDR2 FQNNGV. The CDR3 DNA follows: TGTGCCAGCAGCCCGGACGGCCTACCCGGGAGAAACATTCAGTACTTC. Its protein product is CASSPDGLPGRNIQYF.

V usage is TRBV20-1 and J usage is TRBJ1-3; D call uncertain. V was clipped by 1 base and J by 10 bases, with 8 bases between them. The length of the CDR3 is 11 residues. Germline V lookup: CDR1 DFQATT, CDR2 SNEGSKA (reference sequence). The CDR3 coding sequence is TGCAGTGCTAGAGTTCAGTGGACCATATATTTT. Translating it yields CSARVQWTIYF.

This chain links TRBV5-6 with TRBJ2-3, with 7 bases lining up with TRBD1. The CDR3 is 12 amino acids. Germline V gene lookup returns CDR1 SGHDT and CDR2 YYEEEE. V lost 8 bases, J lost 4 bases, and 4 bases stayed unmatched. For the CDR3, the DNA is TGTGCCAGTAGACAGGGACCAGATACGCAGTATTTT. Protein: CASRQGPDTQYF.

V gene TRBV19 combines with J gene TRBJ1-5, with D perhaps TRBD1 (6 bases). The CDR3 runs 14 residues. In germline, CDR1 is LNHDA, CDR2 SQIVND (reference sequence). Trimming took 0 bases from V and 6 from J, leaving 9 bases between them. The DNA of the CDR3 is TGTGCCAGTAGTATAGAGGGGGCTGGTCAGCCCCAGCATTTT. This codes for CASSIEGAGQPQHF.

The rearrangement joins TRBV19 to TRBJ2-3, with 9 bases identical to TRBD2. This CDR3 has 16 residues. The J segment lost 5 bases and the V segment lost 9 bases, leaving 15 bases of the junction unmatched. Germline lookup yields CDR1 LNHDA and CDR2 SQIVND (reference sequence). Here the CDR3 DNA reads TGTGCCAGCATGGATATAGCGGGGGAGGTTAGAGATACGCAGTATTTT. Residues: CASMDIAGEVRDTQYF.

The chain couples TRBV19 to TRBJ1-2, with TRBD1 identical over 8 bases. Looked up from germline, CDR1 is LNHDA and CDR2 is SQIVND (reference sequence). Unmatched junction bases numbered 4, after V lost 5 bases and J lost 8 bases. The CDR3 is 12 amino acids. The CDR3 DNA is TGTGCCAGTAGTGGAAGGACAGGGGGCTACACCTTC. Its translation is CASSGRTGGYTF. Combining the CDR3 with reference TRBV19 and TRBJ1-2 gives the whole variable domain DGGITQSPKYLFRKEGQNVTLSCEQNLNHDAMYWYRQDPGQGLRLIYYSQIVNDFQKGDIAEGYSVSREKKESFPLTVTSAQKNPTAFYLCASSGRTGGYTFGSGTRLTVV.

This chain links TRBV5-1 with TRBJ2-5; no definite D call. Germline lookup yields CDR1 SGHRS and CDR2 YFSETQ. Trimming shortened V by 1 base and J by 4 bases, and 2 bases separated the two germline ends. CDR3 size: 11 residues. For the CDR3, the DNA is TGCGCCAGCAGCTTGCTAGAGACCCAGTACTTC. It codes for CASSLLETQYF.

CDR3 bases: TGTGCCAGCAGTGGGACAGGGGGCGTCTACGAGCAGTACTTC. This gives the protein CASSGTGGVYEQYF. The chain couples TRBV6-4 to TRBJ2-7; TRBD1 agrees at 11 bases. This CDR3 has 14 amino acids. CDR1 MRHNA and CDR2 SNTAGT come from the germline V gene. J gave up 3 bases and V 4 bases, and 2 bases lay outside the gene matches.

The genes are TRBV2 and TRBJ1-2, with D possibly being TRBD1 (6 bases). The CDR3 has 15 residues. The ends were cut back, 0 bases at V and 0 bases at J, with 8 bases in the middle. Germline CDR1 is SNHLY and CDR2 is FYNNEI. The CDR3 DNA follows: TGTGCCAGCAGTGAAGCCTACAGGGCTAACTATGGCTACACCTTC. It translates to CASSEAYRANYGYTF.

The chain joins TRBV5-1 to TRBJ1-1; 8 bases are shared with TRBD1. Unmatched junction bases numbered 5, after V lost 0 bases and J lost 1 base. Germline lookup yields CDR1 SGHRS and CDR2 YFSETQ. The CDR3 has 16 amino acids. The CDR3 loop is CASSLVPQGGNTEAFF. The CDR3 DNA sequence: TGCGCCAGCAGCTTGGTCCCACAGGGGGGGAACACTGAAGCTTTCTTT.